This record concerns one TCR beta chain sequence. Its antigen is unidentified. This record belongs to a study of identical twins. TCRdb independently ran MiXCR on the 5' RACE reads; one entry per CDR3 protein. The table has approximately 700,000 distinct CDR3 sequences, roughly 18% seen once; the top ten hold roughly 13%. This CDR3 region has 14 residues. The V gene lost 4 bases and the J gene lost 13 bases, with 23 bases spanning the gap. Germline loops: CDR1 SGDLS, CDR2 YYNGEE. Study-level findings and limits: Beta clonotypes that were abundant in cord blood contained fewer insertions, a pattern absent from memory repertoires. With monozygotic twins, out-of-frame TCR alpha sharing exceeded what models estimated.

These sequences were also reported in another study, on T cells expressing NK-cell markers.

This rearrangement joins TRBV9 to TRBJ1-1; D is unresolved. The TCR was taken from a woman aged 18-29 years in good health. Sample: PBMCs. CDR3 region: CASSPQDGPGRGFF. The CDR3 nucleotides read TGTGCCAGCAGCCCCCAGGACGGCCCTGGCCGGGGTTTCTTT.